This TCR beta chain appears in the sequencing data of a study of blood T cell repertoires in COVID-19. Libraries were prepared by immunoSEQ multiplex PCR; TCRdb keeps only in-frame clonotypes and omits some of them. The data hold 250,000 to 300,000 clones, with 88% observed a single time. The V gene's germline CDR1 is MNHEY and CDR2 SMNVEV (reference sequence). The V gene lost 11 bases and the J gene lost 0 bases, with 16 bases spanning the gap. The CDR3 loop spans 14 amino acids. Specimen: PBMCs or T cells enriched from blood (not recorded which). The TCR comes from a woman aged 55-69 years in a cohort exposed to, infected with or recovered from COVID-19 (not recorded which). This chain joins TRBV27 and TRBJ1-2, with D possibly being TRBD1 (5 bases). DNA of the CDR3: TGTGCCCCCCCCCACAGGAGAGCTAACTATGGCTACACCTTC. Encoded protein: CAPPHRRANYGYTF.